This T cell receptor (beta chain) derives from a study of a mutant IDH1 vaccine in newly diagnosed glioma. Study background: Earlier treatment was radiotherapy, temozolomide, or both, with most getting both.

CDR1 is KGHSH and CDR2 is LQKENI in the germline V gene. Trimming removed 3 bases from V and 5 bases from J; junction bases left unmatched: 6. The CDR3 covers 15 residues. The time point here: week 47, end of study. A 20-mer mutant IDH1 peptide at 300 ug was injected subcutaneously with topical imiquimod. Weeks 1, 3, 5, 7, 11, 15, 19 and 23 were when patients received their eight vaccinations. The repertoire was sequenced with immunoSEQ multiplex PCR; TCRdb's copy has only in-frame clones and lacks some. The repertoire holds approximately 33,000 clones, with 75% as singletons. In this sample, this clone turned up a few times. The target antigen is unknown.

This TCR was sampled from a man aged 40-55 years with glioma. Sequencing used PBMCs, obtained from a glioma patient whose treatment included an IDH1 peptide vaccine. This chain connects TRBV18 to TRBJ1-5; 8 bases map to TRBD1. CDR3 in amino acids: CASSPTGDGYQPQHF. The CDR3 region has the DNA TGTGCCAGCTCACCGACAGGGGATGGGTATCAGCCCCAGCATTTT. Filled out from reference TRBV18 and TRBJ1-5, the complete variable domain reads NAGVMQNPRHLVRRRGQEARLRCSPMKGHSHVYWYRQLPEEGLKFMVYLQKENIIDESGMPKERFSAEFPKEGPSILRIQQVVRGDSAAYFCASSPTGDGYQPQHFGDGTRLSIL.